This T cell receptor beta chain came from a study of beta chain features in type 1 diabetes. In the study overall: Across the samples, 90 million to 120 million sorted cells were examined in total.

Study observations and caveats: For type 1 diabetes patients, VDJ junctions showed fewer insertions and more deletions. Type 1 diabetes patients showed a moderate but significant shortening of TCRB CDR3s in all four CD4+ subsets.

Turning to this clone: What it binds is unknown.

Sorting based on CD45RO/CCR7/CD25/CD127/CD95/CD27 separated CD4+ naive, central memory, regulatory and stem cell-like memory cells. The CDR3 contains 14 residues. Germline loops: CDR1 MNHNS, CDR2 SASEGT. The junction had 4 bases not matched to a gene; V was cut back by 4 bases and J by 3 bases. The whole isolated RNA underwent reverse transcription, so sequencing captured expressed TCRB transcripts. Several million reads on average were seen across naive, central memory and regulatory T cell samples. Clones were read by immunoSEQ multiplex PCR, and TCRdb kept only the in-frame ones, dropping some. In the table there are 55,000 to 80,000 clones, more than 45% of which are singletons.

The sequence came from a man aged 25 to 45 with type 1 diabetes. Sequencing was done on a sample of central memory CD4+ T cells from blood. The gene calls are TRBV6-1 and TRBJ2-7; 9 bases are shared with TRBD1. The CDR3 DNA reads TGTGCCAGCAGTGGAACAGGGGGCGGCTACGAGCAGTACTTC. It specifies CASSGTGGGYEQYF.